In its sample, the clone carrying this T cell receptor beta chain was seen a few times. Its antigen remains unidentified. Germline loops: CDR1 MNHEY, CDR2 SVGAGI. The V end was cut by 2 bases, the J end by 6 bases, with 4 bases between. CDR3 length: 11 amino acids. The sample belongs to a study of vaccination and CD4 T cells after COVID-19. Treatment denoted: 10-day PBMC culture with coronavirus spike peptide pools or control peptides (ViraFEST assay). The unexposed donor's CD4+ T cells were collected before the COVID-19 pandemic (2011-2018). The assay that was used to sequence DNA from cultured CD4+ T cells was the Oncomine TCR Beta short-read assay. One entry per CDR3 protein, called by TCRdb with MiXCR from the PCR reads. The data show approximately 8,500 distinct CDR3 sequences, 56% seen once.

V and J are TRBV6-5 and TRBJ1-1; D gene uncertain. The sample comprised CD4+ T cells from blood, cultured in vitro. The clonotype originates from a human donor in good health. The CDR3 spells CASSYGAEAFF. The CDR3, as DNA: TGTGCCAGCAGTTACGGGGCTGAAGCTTTCTTT.